This passage covers 12 T cell receptor beta chains from one sample sequenced in a study of T-cell reconstitution after alpha-beta-depleted transplantation in children. Preparation of the TCRbeta library used unique molecular identifiers. From the PCR reads, TCRdb called clonotypes with MiXCR, one entry per CDR3 protein. The data show hundreds of thousands of distinct CDR3 sequences, with about 25% seen just once and 2.6% held by the top ten. The sequencing used PBMCs, collected before TCRalphabeta/CD19-depleted stem cell transplant. Every receptor here comes from a girl aged 2 to 10 with Fanconi anemia, due to receive a stem cell transplant.

This clonotype was detected many times. The V gene is TRBV20-1, the J gene TRBJ1-4; D is ambiguous. Per germline, CDR1 DFQATT and CDR2 SNEGSKA (reference sequence). V lost 0 bases and J 1 base, leaving 12 bases between the germline ends. The CDR3 is 16 amino acids. As DNA, the CDR3 is TGCAGTGCTAGAGATGCCTACCGGCTAACTAATGAAAAACTGTTTTTT. It codes for CSARDAYRLTNEKLFF.

The rearrangement uses TRBV9 and TRBJ2-7; D may be TRBD2 (7 bases). V was shortened by 3 bases and J by 2 bases, with 12 bases between the two germline ends. CDR3 length: 14 residues. Germline-derived CDR1 and CDR2 are SGDLS and YYNGEE. The DNA for the CDR3 is TGTGCCAGCAGCGAGGGGGGGGACGCCTACGAGCAGTACTTC. Amino acid sequence: CASSEGGDAYEQYF.

The rearrangement links TRBV20-1 to TRBJ2-3; 9 bases line up with TRBD1. With 5 bases clipped from V and 3 bases from J, the junction kept 6 bases outside the gene matches. CDR1 is DFQATT and CDR2 is SNEGSKA in the germline V gene (reference sequence). The CDR3 is 14 amino acids. In DNA form, the CDR3 reads TGCAGTGCTGAACAGGGGGCGCGTACAGATACGCAGTATTTT. This sequence encodes CSAEQGARTDTQYF.

The chain employs TRBV4-1 and TRBJ1-2; D gene ambiguous. This CDR3 has 13 amino acids. Trimming shortened V by 0 bases and J by 3 bases, and 5 bases separated the two germline ends. The germline V gene has CDR1 MGHRA and CDR2 YSYEKL. In DNA, the CDR3 is TGCGCCAGCAGCCAAGAAACAGACTATGGCTACACCTTC. Translation gives CASSQETDYGYTF.

This chain uses TRBV12-3 or TRBV12-4 with TRBJ1-5; 7 nucleotides line up with TRBD1. This CDR3 region has 14 residues. With V trimmed by 6 bases and J by 3 bases, 5 bases remained unmatched. The CDR3 is CASRMGQHNQPQHF. CDR3 bases: TGTGCCAGCAGGATGGGACAGCACAATCAGCCCCAGCATTTT.

This clonotype was recorded only once. An end of the junction does not agree with germline; a read error may underlie this. V and J are TRBV12-3 or TRBV12-4 and TRBJ2-1; 7 nucleotides match TRBD1. The CDR3 covers 17 residues. The CDR3 loop reads CASSRPRRTGSHNEQFF. CDR3 bases: TGTGCCAGCAGCCGCCCTCGGAGGACAGGCTCCCACAATGAGCAGTTCTTC.

This clonotype was seen ten or more times. The CDR3 region is CSVAAQHEQYF. The CDR3 bases are TGCAGCGTTGCGGCCCAACACGAGCAGTACTTC. The chain is built from TRBV29-1 and TRBJ2-7; D ambiguous. V gave up 4 bases and J gave up 5 bases, with 9 bases separating them. Germline-derived CDR1 and CDR2 are SQVTM and ANQGSEA. This CDR3 is 11 amino acids long.

This clonotype was seen only a few times. The rearrangement links TRBV5-1 to TRBJ2-1; 7 bases align to TRBD2. V gave up 5 bases and J gave up 5 bases; unmatched junction bases: 13. Germline V gene data show CDR1 as SGHRS and CDR2 as YFSETQ. The CDR3 runs to 16 residues. The CDR3 DNA reads as TGCGCCAGCAGAAACCCGAGCGGGATGGGGAACAATGAGCAGTTCTTC. Amino acids: CASRNPSGMGNNEQFF. Full variable domain (outside the CDR3, taken from reference TRBV5-1 and TRBJ2-1): KAGVTQTPRYLIKTRGQQVTLSCSPISGHRSVSWYQQTPGQGLQFLFEYFSETQRNKGNFPGRFSGRQFSNSRSEMNVSTLELGDSALYLCASRNPSGMGNNEQFFGPGTRLTVL.

This clonotype was observed many times. The rearrangement uses TRBV7-9 and TRBJ2-7, with a weak D call TRBD1 (6 bases). V was trimmed by 11 bases and J by 2 bases, leaving 16 bases between them. Germline V CDR1 and CDR2: SEHNR, FQNEAQ (reference sequence). The CDR3 sequence is 13 residues long. The CDR3 loop reads CASRGRTAYEQYF. For the CDR3, the DNA is TGTGCCTCTCGAGGACGGACAGCCTACGAGCAGTACTTC.

The rearrangement links TRBV7-8 to TRBJ2-3; D is unresolved. Trimming took 5 bases from V and 1 from J, leaving 13 bases between them. Per germline, CDR1 SGHVS and CDR2 FQNEAQ. The CDR3 runs 15 residues. The CDR3: CASSQLRLGTDTQYF. CDR3 bases: TGTGCCAGCAGCCAGCTTCGGCTGGGCACAGATACGCAGTATTTT.

This clonotype was detected once. The rearrangement links TRBV9 to TRBJ2-7; D possibly matches TRBD1 or TRBD2 (6 bases each). The CDR3 contains 13 residues. Germline CDR1 SGDLS, CDR2 YYNGEE. Trimming cost V 0 bases and J 6 bases, with 10 bases left between them. Here the CDR3 reads CASSVVGGTEQYF. CDR3 nucleotide sequence: TGTGCCAGCAGCGTAGTCGGGGGCACCGAGCAGTACTTC.

The CDR3 sequence is CSVGDREGFSGANVLTF. The CDR3 nucleotides are TGCAGCGTGGGGGACAGGGAGGGGTTTTCTGGGGCCAACGTCCTGACTTTC. The V and J genes are TRBV29-1 and TRBJ2-6, with TRBD1 matching over 9 bases. CDR1 is SQVTM and CDR2 is ANQGSEA in the germline V gene. V lost 6 bases, J lost 1 base, and 10 bases stayed unmatched. This CDR3 is 17 amino acids long.